This paragraph reports one TCR beta chain. MiXCR, run by TCRdb on the PCR reads, gives a single entry per CDR3 protein. The sample lists 97,000 or so distinct CDR3 sequences, around 37% occurring once. Between the trimmed V and J ends, which lost 11 bases and 9 bases, there was a span of 20 bases. The CDR3 is made up of 13 amino acids. CDR1 is MNHEY and CDR2 is SVGAGI in the germline V gene. The sample originates from a study of molecular identifiers for immune sequencing clone quantification. As for the study in general: Naive CD8 RNA (roughly 20,000 or 100,000 cells) was divided into five aliquots, with four sequenced.

J is TRBJ1-5 and V is TRBV6-5; D not resolved. Sequenced sample: naive CD8+ T cells from blood, with Jurkat cell RNA spiked in. Noted subset: FACS-sorted CD8+CD4-CCR7+CD45RA+ naive T cells. This clonotype was obtained from a human donor in good health. Some libraries in this study had Jurkat cell RNA spiked in. The DNA of the CDR3 is TGTGCCTGCAAAACCGGCCCATTCGGGCCCCAGCATTTT. Protein product: CACKTGPFGPQHF.